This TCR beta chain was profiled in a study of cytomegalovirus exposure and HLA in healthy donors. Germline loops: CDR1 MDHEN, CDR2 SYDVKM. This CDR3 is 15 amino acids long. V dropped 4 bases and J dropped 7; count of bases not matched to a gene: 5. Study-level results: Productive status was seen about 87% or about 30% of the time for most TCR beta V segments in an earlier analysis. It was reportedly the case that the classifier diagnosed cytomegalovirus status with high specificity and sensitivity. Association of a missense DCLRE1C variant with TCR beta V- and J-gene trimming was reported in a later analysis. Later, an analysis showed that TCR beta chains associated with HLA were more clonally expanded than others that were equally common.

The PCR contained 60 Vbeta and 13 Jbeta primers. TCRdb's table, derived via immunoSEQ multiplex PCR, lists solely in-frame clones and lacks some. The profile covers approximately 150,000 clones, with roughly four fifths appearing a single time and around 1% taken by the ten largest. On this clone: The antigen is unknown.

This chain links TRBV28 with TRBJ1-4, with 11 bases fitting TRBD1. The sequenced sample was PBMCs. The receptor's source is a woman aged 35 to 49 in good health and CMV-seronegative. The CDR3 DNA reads TGTGCCAGCAGTTCGGGACAGGGGGAAGGTGAAAAACTGTTTTTT. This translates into CASSSGQGEGEKLFF.